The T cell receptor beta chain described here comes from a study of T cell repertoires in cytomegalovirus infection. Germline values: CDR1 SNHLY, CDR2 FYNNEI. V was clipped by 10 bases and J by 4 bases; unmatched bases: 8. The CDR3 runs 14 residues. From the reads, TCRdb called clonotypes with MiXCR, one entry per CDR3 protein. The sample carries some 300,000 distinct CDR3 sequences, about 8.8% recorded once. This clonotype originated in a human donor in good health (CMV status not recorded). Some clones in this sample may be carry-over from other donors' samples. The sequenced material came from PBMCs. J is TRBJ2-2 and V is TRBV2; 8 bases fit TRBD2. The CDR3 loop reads CATLAGRITGELFF. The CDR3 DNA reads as TGTGCCACTTTAGCGGGGAGGATCACCGGGGAGCTGTTTTTT.